This TCR beta chain stems from a study of blood T cells in healthy people across ages. Primed by a sample-barcoded 5' primer and a J-beta primer mix, a second PCR proceeded for about 7 to 11 cycles. MiXCR, run by TCRdb on the 5' RACE reads, gives a single entry per CDR3 protein. This sample has about 640,000 distinct CDR3 sequences, with roughly 31% found just once. In this sample, this clonotype turned up once. This may arise from a read error, as a much more abundant clone is one base away. This clonotype was sampled from a woman of 80 years or more in good health. Material for sequencing was blood.

CDR3 sequence reads: CASSQDIPGQRALNEQFF. In nucleotides, the CDR3 is TGTGCCAGCAGCCAAGATATTCCGGGACAGAGGGCGCTTAATGAGCAGTTCTTC. This chain links TRBV4-2 with TRBJ2-1; 7 bases match TRBD1. CDR1 is LGHNA and CDR2 is YNFKEQ in the germline V gene. The CDR3 is 18 amino acids. J was trimmed by 7 bases and V by 0 bases; bases with no gene match: 15.